Listed here are 26 T cell receptor beta chains from one sample, sequenced in a study of tumor and adjacent non-tumor tissue in lung cancer. This sample's RNA came from whole unsorted tissue. A modified ARM-PCR protocol with three rounds of nested PCR amplified TCRbeta. Using its own MiXCR run on the multiplex PCR reads, TCRdb lists one record per CDR3 protein. The sample has around 74,000 distinct CDR3 sequences, under 70% seen once. The specimen sequenced was lung tumor tissue. The receptors stem from a woman aged 70-85 years with non-small cell lung cancer.

In the case of this clonotype: At one of its ends the junction is not consistent with the germline gene, which may arise from a read error. This chain links TRBV6-5 with TRBJ2-3; 11 nucleotides line up with TRBD2. CDR1 MNHEY and CDR2 SVGAGI come from the germline V gene. This CDR3 has 18 amino acids. CDR3 residues: CASMVVLGTSGYTDTEYF. In nucleotides, the CDR3 is TGTGCCAGCATGGTTGTCTTAGGGACTAGCGGATACACAGATACGGAGTATTTT.

Details on this clonotype: This could be a read error, since a much larger clone is one nucleotide away. This chain links TRBV5-1 with TRBJ1-1; possibly TRBD1 for D (6 bases). The CDR3 is 13 amino acids. CDR1 is SGHRS, CDR2 YFSETQ, per germline. The CDR3 coding sequence is TGCGCCAGCAGCTCCTTGGGGGCAACCGAAGGTTTCTTT. Its protein product is CASSSLGATEGFF.

A remark on this clonotype: A much bigger clone sits one base away, suggesting this may be a read error. This chain connects TRBV25-1 to TRBJ2-7; D may be TRBD2 (6 bases). The CDR3 runs 17 residues. CDR1 MGHDK and CDR2 SYGVNS come from the germline V gene. Between the trimmed V and J ends, which lost 2 bases and 6 bases, there was a span of 23 bases. CDR3 coding DNA: TGTGCCAGCAGTGAAGGGACTCTGACCTGGGGTGCGGGCGAGCAGTACTTC. Protein sequence: CASSEGTLTWGAGEQYF.

This clonotype was found once. The rearrangement joins TRBV7-3 to TRBJ2-7; D unresolved. V gave up 0 bases and J gave up 3 bases, with 12 bases separating them. This CDR3 is built from 15 residues. Germline V gene lookup returns CDR1 SGHTA and CDR2 FQGTGA. Here the CDR3 DNA reads TGTGCCAGCAGCTTAACCCCACAGAAGGGCTACGAGCAGTACTTC. Protein product: CASSLTPQKGYEQYF. The full variable domain, completed using reference TRBV7-3 and TRBJ2-7, is GAGVSQTPSNKVTEKGKYVELRCDPISGHTALYWYRQSLGQGPEFLIYFQGTGAADDSGLPNDRFFAVRPEGSVSTLKIQRTERGDSAVYLCASSLTPQKGYEQYFGPGTRLTVT.

Notes on this clonotype: Its ends do not fully match the called genes, so a read error is possible. This chain's CDR3 is CASSYSTSGRVSGANVMTF. CDR3 bases: TGTGCCAGCAGTTACTCGACTAGTGGGAGGGTCTCTGGGGCCAACGTCATGACTTTC. The chain uses TRBV6-5 and TRBJ2-6; 7 bases are shared with TRBD2. The CDR3 has 19 amino acids. CDR1 is MNHEY, CDR2 SVGAGI, per germline.

A word on this clonotype: The germline gene is not matched at one end of the junction; a read error may be the cause. The chain is built from TRBV11-2 and TRBJ2-3; TRBD2 matches 7 bases. This CDR3 region has 16 residues. CDR1 is SGHAT, CDR2 FQNNGV, per germline. The CDR3 DNA reads TGTGCCTGCAGCTCTGGGGCTAGCGGCAACACAGATACGCGGTATTTT. This encodes CACSSGASGNTDTRYF. The whole variable domain, filled in from reference TRBV11-2 and TRBJ2-3, reads EAGVAQSPRYKIIEKRQSVAFWCNPISGHATLYWYQQILGQGPKLLIQFQNNGVVDDSQLPKDRFSAERLKGVDSTLKIQPAKLEDSAVYLCACSSGASGNTDTRYFGPGTRLTVL.

The chain is built from TRBV29-1 and TRBJ2-7; tentative D call: TRBD2 (8 bases). CDR1 SQVTM and CDR2 ANQGSEA come from the germline V gene. The CDR3 runs 13 residues. The CDR3 DNA sequence: TGCAATGCCGGGAGGGGGCTGTATTACGAGCAGTACTTC. It encodes CNAGRGLYYEQYF.

This clonotype has only a few counts. An end of the junction does not agree with germline; a read error may underlie this. The genes are TRBV6-5 and TRBJ1-2, with D perhaps matching TRBD1 (6 bases). Germline CDR1 reads MNHEY; CDR2 reads SVGAGI. CDR3 length: 13 amino acids. CDR3 region: CASRAGGADGYTF. The CDR3 nucleotides are TGTGCCAGCAGAGCGGGGGGGGCAGATGGTTACACCTTC.

The chain recombines TRBV6-5 with TRBJ1-1; D call uncertain. The germline V and J ends were trimmed by 6 bases and 9 bases, with 20 bases remaining between them. CDR1 MNHEY and CDR2 SVGAGI come from the germline V gene. The CDR3 length is 14 residues. The CDR3 is CASRSPTAGTKAFF. The CDR3 nucleotides are TGTGCCAGCAGATCCCCCACAGCGGGAACTAAAGCTTTCTTT.

This chain uses TRBV7-3 with TRBJ1-2, with D hard to call. Trimming took 2 bases from V and 7 from J, leaving 14 bases between them. This CDR3 spans 14 amino acids. The germline CDR1 and CDR2 sequences are SGHTA and FQGTGA. CDR3: CASSLSHEGRGYTF. DNA for the CDR3: TGTGCCAGCAGCTTATCACACGAAGGTCGTGGCTACACCTTC.

This clonotype has a handful of counts. This chain links TRBV7-9 with TRBJ1-1; D is unclear. CDR1 and CDR2 (germline): SEHNR, FQNEAQ (reference sequence). This CDR3 contains 12 residues. Between the trimmed V and J ends, which lost 7 bases and 9 bases, there was a span of 15 bases. CDR3 sequence: CASTTRRTKAFF. DNA for the CDR3: TGTGCCAGCACCACCAGGCGAACTAAAGCTTTCTTT.

Regarding this clonotype: One junction end does not reproduce the germline sequence, and a read error may be involved. The gene calls are TRBV6-5 and TRBJ2-2; D is perhaps TRBD1 or TRBD2 (5 bases each). CDR3 size: 14 residues. Germline values: CDR1 MNHEY, CDR2 SVGAGI. The CDR3 here is CARSYGPGTGELIF. The DNA for the CDR3 is TGTGCCAGGAGTTACGGCCCGGGGACCGGGGAGCTGATTTTT.

This clonotype was observed at least ten times. The chain carries TRBV10-3 and TRBJ1-2; 10 bases align to TRBD1. The junction had 2 bases not matched to a gene; V was cut back by 7 bases and J by 3 bases. This CDR3 is 13 amino acids long. Germline V lookup: CDR1 ENHRY, CDR2 SYGVKD. CDR3 in DNA: TGTGCCATCACCGGGACAGGGGACTATGGCTACACCTTC. This sequence encodes CAITGTGDYGYTF.

The rearrangement uses TRBV28 and TRBJ2-1; D is uncertain. CDR3 length equals 15 residues. Germline CDR1 MDHEN, CDR2 SYDVKM. Trimming cost V 3 bases and J 6 bases, with 15 bases left between them. CDR3 nucleotide sequence: TGTGCCAGCAGTTTGGTAGAGTCTGCCTGCAATGAGCAGTTCTTC. It translates to CASSLVESACNEQFF.

This clonotype was seen ten or more times. The chain couples TRBV12-3 or TRBV12-4 to TRBJ2-5, with 9 bases fitting TRBD2. Germline trimming cut 5 bases from V and 4 bases from J; bases unmatched to any gene: 5. The CDR3 contains 14 residues. In DNA form, the CDR3 reads TGTGCCAGCAGTGATAGCGGGAGACGAGAGACCCAGTACTTC. Translated: CASSDSGRRETQYF.

The chain has TRBV5-1 and TRBJ2-1; a possible D gene is TRBD2 (6 bases). This CDR3 region has 12 residues. Germline V CDR1 and CDR2: SGHRS, YFSETQ. V gave up 5 bases and J gave up 7 bases, with 10 bases separating them. The CDR3, as DNA: TGCGCCAGCAGACTGAGCGGGAATGAGCAGTTCTTC. Translation: CASRLSGNEQFF.

A word on this clonotype: Since a much larger clone is just one base distant, this may be a read error. The rearrangement links TRBV5-1 to TRBJ2-3; D possibly corresponds to TRBD1 (6 bases). In germline, CDR1 is SGHRS, CDR2 YFSETQ. The CDR3 has 12 residues. The CDR3 loop is CASRMRTDMQYF. CDR3 DNA: TGCGCCAGCAGGATGCGGACAGATATGCAGTATTTT. The variable domain in full, with the rest retrieved from reference TRBV5-1 and TRBJ2-3, is KAGVTQTPRYLIKTRGQQVTLSCSPISGHRSVSWYQQTPGQGLQFLFEYFSETQRNKGNFPGRFSGRQFSNSRSEMNVSTLELGDSALYLCASRMRTDMQYFGPGTRLTVL.

A word on this clonotype: The junction differs from germline at one of its ends, possibly a read error. The chain is built from TRBV4-1 and TRBJ2-5, with a weak D call TRBD2 (6 bases). Germline CDR1 MGHRA, CDR2 YSYEKL. The CDR3 is made up of 17 amino acids. CDR3 nucleotides: TGCGCCAGCAGCCAAGAGCGACCGGGCCATCAAGGAGGGACCCAGTATTTC. It is translated as CASSQERPGHQGGTQYF.

At least ten counts were recorded for this clonotype. V and J are TRBV14 and TRBJ2-1; 14 bases match TRBD2. With V trimmed by 2 bases and J by 14 bases, 11 bases remained unmatched. CDR1 and CDR2 (germline): SGHDN, FVKESK. This CDR3 has 16 amino acids. The CDR3 region has the DNA TGTGCCAGCAGCCAATGGACTAGCGGGAGGTCTTATCCGGAGTTCTTC. Translating gives CASSQWTSGRSYPEFF.

Details on this clonotype: Just one base apart from a much larger clone, this may be a read error. The CDR3 loop is CASSHPFWTSGSSGELFF. The CDR3 DNA follows: TGTGCCAGCAGTCACCCTTTTTGGACTAGCGGGAGCTCCGGGGAGCTGTTTTTT. The chain couples TRBV6-5 to TRBJ2-2, with 13 bases aligning to TRBD2. Germline-derived CDR1 and CDR2 are MNHEY and SVGAGI. J lost 6 bases, V lost 5 bases, and 12 bases had no gene match. This CDR3 comprises 18 residues.

The CDR3 sequence is CASSLAPGQGACDEQFF. CDR3 DNA: TGTGCCAGCAGCTTGGCCCCGGGACAGGGGGCTTGTGATGAGCAGTTCTTC. The rearrangement links TRBV11-3 to TRBJ2-1; 12 positions match TRBD1. Germline-derived CDR1 and CDR2 are SGHNT and YENEEA. This CDR3 region has 17 residues. The junction had 11 bases not matched to a gene; V was cut back by 3 bases and J by 8 bases. Complete variable domain (other parts from reference TRBV11-3 and TRBJ2-1): EAGVVQSPRYKIIEKKQPVAFWCNPISGHNTLYWYLQNLGQGPELLIRYENEEAVDDSQLPKDRFSAERLKGVDSTLKIQPAELGDSAVYLCASSLAPGQGACDEQFFGPGTRLTVL.

In the case of this clonotype: This may arise from a read error, as a much more abundant clone is one base away. The J gene is TRBJ2-7, the V gene TRBV20-1; TRBD2 agrees at 14 bases. The CDR3 sequence is 12 residues long. The germline gives CDR1 DFQATT, CDR2 SNEGSKA (reference sequence). This chain's CDR3 is CTGTSGGSEQYF. CDR3 sequence (DNA): TGCACTGGGACTAGCGGGGGCTCCGAGCAGTACTTC.

As regards this clonotype: A much larger clone differs from this one at a single base, so this may be a read error. The V gene is TRBV5-1, the J gene TRBJ2-3, with no clear D. V was cut by 8 bases and J by 2 bases, with 15 bases left in between. This CDR3 has 14 amino acids. Germline V lookup: CDR1 SGHRS, CDR2 YFSETQ. CDR3 protein: CASKTEPDTDTQYF. Written as DNA, the CDR3 is TGCGCCAGTAAGACGGAACCCGACACAGATACGCAGTATTTT.

On this clonotype itself: Germline and junction disagree at one end, which may indicate a read error. This chain connects TRBV28 to TRBJ1-6; D is unresolved. Per germline, CDR1 MDHEN and CDR2 SYDVKM. This CDR3 region has 16 residues. DNA of the CDR3: TGTGCCAGCAGTTCCCCGTCGGGATCCTATAATTCAGCCCTCCATTTT. Its protein product is CASSSPSGSYNSALHF.

As to this clonotype: One end of the junction does not line up with germline, which may come from a read error. This rearrangement joins TRBV6-1 to TRBJ2-3, with 7 bases fitting TRBD2. The germline CDR1 and CDR2 sequences are MNHNS and SASEGT. This CDR3 has 18 residues. This chain's CDR3 is CASTSGGARQTVTDTQYF. Here the CDR3 DNA reads TGTGCCAGCACCTCGGGAGGAGCGCGTCAAACAGTCACAGATACGCAATATTTT.

As regards this clonotype: A much larger clone lies a single base off, so this may be a read error. The gene calls are TRBV30 and TRBJ2-1; D is undetermined. The CDR3 sequence is 11 residues long. Germline CDR1 GTSNPN, CDR2 SVGIG (reference sequence). The CDR3 DNA follows: TGTGCCTGGAGTGCTACGAAAGAGCTGTTCTTC. Its protein product is CAWSATKELFF.